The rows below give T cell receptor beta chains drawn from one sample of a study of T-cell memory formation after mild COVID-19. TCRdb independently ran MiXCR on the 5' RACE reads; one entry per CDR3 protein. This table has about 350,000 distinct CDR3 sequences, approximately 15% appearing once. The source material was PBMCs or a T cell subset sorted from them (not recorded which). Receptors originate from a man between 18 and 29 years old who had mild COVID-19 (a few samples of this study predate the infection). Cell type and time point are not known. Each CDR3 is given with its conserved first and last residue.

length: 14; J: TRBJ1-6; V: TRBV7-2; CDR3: CASSLATGNSPLHF
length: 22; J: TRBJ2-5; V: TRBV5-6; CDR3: CASSGTSTDPSTYNHQWGTQYF
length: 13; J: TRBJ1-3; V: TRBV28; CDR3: CASSLTAGNTIYF
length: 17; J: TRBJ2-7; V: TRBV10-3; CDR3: CAISFITARDGTYEQYF
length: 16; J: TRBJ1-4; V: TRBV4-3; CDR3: CASSQDGTVRTGKLFF
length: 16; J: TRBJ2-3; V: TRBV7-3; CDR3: CASSLRGSGATDTQYF
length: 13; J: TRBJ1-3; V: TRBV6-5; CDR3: CASSYSRGNTIYF
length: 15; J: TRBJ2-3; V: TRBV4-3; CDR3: CASSQGFGRADTQYF
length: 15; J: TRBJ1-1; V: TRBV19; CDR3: CASRFFSGMNTEAFF
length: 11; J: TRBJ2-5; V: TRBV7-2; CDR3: CASSPGRGQYF
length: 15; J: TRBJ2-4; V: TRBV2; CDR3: CASSDSWDRENIQYF